The 24 T cell receptor beta chains listed next were all sequenced from one sample in a study of cytomegalovirus exposure and HLA in healthy donors. This PCR relied on a set of 60 Vbeta primers and 13 Jbeta primers. Profiled with immunoSEQ multiplex PCR; TCRdb holds only in-frame clones, not every one. The sample contains roughly 150,000 clones, around 72% of which appear only once. What was sequenced was PBMCs. These receptors were taken from a man aged 40-49 years in good health and CMV-seronegative.

This clone has a handful of counts. The chain uses TRBV7-2 and TRBJ2-3; 12 bases match TRBD2. The CDR3 consists of 18 residues. Unmatched junction bases numbered 6, after V lost 1 base and J lost 1 base. Germline CDR1 is SGHTA and CDR2 is FQGNSA. CDR3 residues: CASSLGPSGGAGTDTQYF. The CDR3 coding sequence is TGTGCCAGCAGCTTAGGTCCTAGCGGGGGGGCTGGCACAGATACGCAGTATTTT.

This chain links TRBV28 with TRBJ2-1; TRBD2 matches 7 bases. CDR1 and CDR2 from the germline V gene are MDHEN and SYDVKM. The CDR3 is made up of 13 amino acids. The V segment lost 2 bases and the J segment 7 bases; nucleotides outside the gene matches: 2. Written as DNA, the CDR3 is TGTGCCAGCAGTTTAGGCGGGAGTAATGAGCAGTTCTTC. As protein: CASSLGGSNEQFF.

This clone was found a few times. This chain joins TRBV30 and TRBJ2-3; possibly TRBD1 for D (5 bases). The CDR3 length is 12 residues. Trimming took 3 bases from V and 4 from J, leaving 8 bases between them. CDR1 is GTSNPN, CDR2 SVGIG, per germline (reference sequence). The DNA for the CDR3 is TGTGCCTGGAGATGGGGCCCAGATACGCAGTATTTT. It encodes CAWRWGPDTQYF.

The chain combines TRBV27 with TRBJ2-5, with a weak D call TRBD1 (6 bases). CDR1 and CDR2 (germline): MNHEY, SMNVEV (reference sequence). Deletions cut 4 bases from V and 2 bases from J, with 14 bases between. The CDR3 consists of 15 residues. CDR3 loop: CASSSTGSAQETQYF. The CDR3, as DNA: TGTGCCAGCAGTTCCACAGGGTCGGCTCAAGAGACCCAGTACTTC.

The rearrangement joins TRBV5-1 to TRBJ2-1, with a tentative D call TRBD2 (7 bases). The V and J ends lost 3 bases and 9 bases respectively, with 16 bases between them. CDR1 and CDR2 from the germline V gene are SGHRS and YFSETQ. This CDR3 is 14 amino acids long. CDR3 nucleotide sequence: TGCGCCAGCAGCTCATTCGTGGCGGGGGCTGAGCAGTTCTTC. It specifies CASSSFVAGAEQFF. Filled out from reference TRBV5-1 and TRBJ2-1, the complete variable domain reads KAGVTQTPRYLIKTRGQQVTLSCSPISGHRSVSWYQQTPGQGLQFLFEYFSETQRNKGNFPGRFSGRQFSNSRSEMNVSTLELGDSALYLCASSSFVAGAEQFFGPGTRLTVL.

V gene TRBV28 combines with J gene TRBJ2-2; D uncertain. The CDR3 has 15 amino acids. Trimming removed 1 base from V and 6 bases from J, with 12 bases in between. Germline loops: CDR1 MDHEN, CDR2 SYDVKM. For the CDR3, the DNA is TGTGCCAGCAGTTTATTACCTGGTACAGCCGGGGAGCTGTTTTTT. The encoded protein is CASSLLPGTAGELFF.

The chain couples TRBV2 to TRBJ2-3; TRBD2 agrees at 10 bases. The ends lost 5 bases at V and 0 bases at J; junction bases unmatched: 5. This CDR3 is 16 amino acids long. Germline assignment: CDR1 SNHLY and CDR2 FYNNEI. CDR3: CASSSGLAVSTDTQYF. CDR3 in DNA: TGTGCCAGCAGTTCTGGACTAGCGGTTAGCACAGATACGCAGTATTTT.

The chain joins TRBV15 to TRBJ2-5; the D gene is possibly TRBD2 (6 bases). CDR1 and CDR2 from the germline V gene are LNHNV and YYDKDF (reference sequence). Trimming stripped 2 bases from V and 2 bases from J, with 12 bases between. This CDR3 has 15 residues. In DNA form, the CDR3 reads TGTGCCACCAGCAGACCAGCCGCGGGACAAGAGACCCAGTACTTC. Amino acid sequence: CATSRPAAGQETQYF. The full variable domain, completed using reference TRBV15 and TRBJ2-5, is DAMVIQNPRYQVTQFGKPVTLSCSQTLNHNVMYWYQQKSSQAPKLLFHYYDKDFNNEADTPDNFQSRRPNTSFCFLDIRSPGLGDTAMYLCATSRPAAGQETQYFGPGTRLLVL.

This rearrangement joins TRBV7-7 to TRBJ2-5; D may be TRBD2 (5 bases). The V gene lost 0 bases and the J gene lost 5 bases, with 10 bases spanning the gap. The CDR3 runs to 14 residues. Germline V gene data show CDR1 as SSHAT and CDR2 as FNYEAQ (reference sequence). The CDR3 reads CASSLAGVGETQYF. CDR3 bases: TGTGCCAGCAGCTTAGCGGGAGTAGGCGAGACCCAGTACTTC.

This clone turned up a few times. V is TRBV7-2 and J is TRBJ2-1, with 9 bases that match TRBD1. The germline V gene encodes CDR1 SGHTA and CDR2 FQGNSA. This CDR3 region has 15 residues. V lost 3 bases and J lost 7; bases outside the gene matches: 7. CDR3: CASSLRQGGRNEQFF. CDR3 DNA: TGTGCCAGCAGCTTGAGACAGGGGGGGAGAAATGAGCAGTTCTTC.

This clone came up a few times. The V and J genes are TRBV6-5 and TRBJ1-4, with TRBD1 matching 7 bases. CDR3 size: 14 residues. J lost 6 bases, V lost 2 bases, and 3 bases had no gene match. Germline values: CDR1 MNHEY, CDR2 SVGAGI. CDR3 bases: TGTGCCAGCAGTTACATAGGGGGCGATGAAAAACTGTTTTTT. Amino acids: CASSYIGGDEKLFF.

The chain carries TRBV4-1 and TRBJ2-4; D is possibly TRBD2 (7 bases). CDR1 is MGHRA and CDR2 is YSYEKL in the germline V gene. V was trimmed by 6 bases and J by 5 bases, leaving 14 bases between them. This CDR3 region has 14 residues. This CDR3 is CASRSGAGENIQYF. Written as DNA, the CDR3 is TGCGCCAGCAGAAGCGGGGCAGGGGAAAACATTCAGTACTTC.

The V gene is TRBV11-2, the J gene TRBJ2-3, with D possibly being TRBD1 (6 bases). This CDR3 region has 14 residues. Trimming stripped 2 bases from V and 8 bases from J, with 14 bases between. Germline loops: CDR1 SGHAT, CDR2 FQNNGV. CDR3: CASSLMRGTFTQYF. The DNA for the CDR3 is TGTGCCAGCAGCTTAATGAGGGGGACCTTTACGCAGTATTTT.

V is TRBV5-5 and J is TRBJ2-3; TRBD2 agrees at 9 bases. V shed 0 bases, J shed 3 bases, and the junction held 17 bases outside the gene matches. The length of the CDR3 is 20 residues. Germline CDR1 and CDR2: SGHKS and YYEKEE (reference sequence). The CDR3: CASSLAVSGSSIKVTDTQYF. DNA for the CDR3: TGTGCCAGCAGCTTGGCAGTTAGCGGGAGCAGTATCAAGGTTACAGATACGCAGTATTTT.

The chain combines TRBV19 with TRBJ2-5; a possible D gene is TRBD1 (6 bases). This CDR3 has 13 amino acids. CDR1 is LNHDA, CDR2 SQIVND, per germline (reference sequence). V was cut by 5 bases and J by 5 bases, with 12 bases left in between. CDR3 sequence (DNA): TGTGCCAGTAGTCTACAGGGTCGCGAGACCCAGTACTTC. Translating gives CASSLQGRETQYF.

About this clone itself: Other nucleotide sequences in the sample specify the same CDR3. The CDR3 loop is CASSPRQGDGYTF. CDR3 DNA sequence: TGTGCCAGCTCCCCGAGGCAGGGGGATGGCTACACCTTC. The gene calls are TRBV18 and TRBJ1-2, with 7 bases identical to TRBD1. The V gene's germline CDR1 is KGHSH and CDR2 LQKENI. With 6 bases clipped from V and 6 bases from J, the junction kept 7 bases outside the gene matches. The CDR3 spans 13 residues. The entire variable domain, with the rest obtained from reference TRBV18 and TRBJ1-2, is as follows: NAGVMQNPRHLVRRRGQEARLRCSPMKGHSHVYWYRQLPEEGLKFMVYLQKENIIDESGMPKERFSAEFPKEGPSILRIQQVVRGDSAAYFCASSPRQGDGYTFGSGTRLTVV.

The rearrangement uses TRBV7-8 and TRBJ2-6, with no clear D. There are 14 residues in the CDR3. The V end lost 0 bases, the J end lost 7 bases, and 7 bases lay between the germline ends. Germline CDR1 and CDR2: SGHVS and FQNEAQ. CDR3 nucleotide sequence: TGTGCCAGCAGCTTAGCGGGCTACGCCAACGTCCTGACTTTC. Amino acids: CASSLAGYANVLTF.

This chain uses TRBV7-9 with TRBJ1-3; D call uncertain. Germline-derived CDR1 and CDR2 are SEHNR and FQNEAQ (reference sequence). The CDR3 loop spans 15 amino acids. Trimming left V 2 bases short and J 0 bases short, with 8 bases between. CDR3 sequence (DNA): TGTGCCAGCAGCTTATGGGCGTCCTCTGGAAACACCATATATTTT. Protein sequence: CASSLWASSGNTIYF.

Worth noting for this clone: An end of the junction differs from the germline gene, which may be a read error. The V gene is TRBV7-9, the J gene TRBJ2-7; 7 bases map to TRBD2. Germline loops: CDR1 SEHNR, CDR2 FQNEAQ (reference sequence). CDR3 length: 18 residues. CDR3 region: CSSSLEFARRLARGEQYF. CDR3 coding DNA: TGTTCCAGCAGCTTAGAATTTGCTAGGCGACTAGCAAGGGGCGAGCAGTACTTC.

This clone has a handful of counts. The rearrangement links TRBV27 to TRBJ2-7; TRBD2 might be the D (5 bases). The CDR3 has 13 amino acids. Between the trimmed V and J ends, which lost 3 bases and 4 bases, there was a span of 10 bases. Per the germline V gene, CDR1 is MNHEY and CDR2 is SMNVEV (reference sequence). CDR3 sequence (DNA): TGTGCCAGCAGTTTCGGGGAAGGGTACGAGCAGTACTTC. It is translated as CASSFGEGYEQYF.

The V call is TRBV9, the J call TRBJ2-1; 8 positions match TRBD1. Germline V gives CDR1 SGDLS, CDR2 YYNGEE. This CDR3 spans 16 amino acids. Trimming took 4 bases from V and 3 from J; bases not matched to a gene: 9. CDR3 nucleotide sequence: TGTGCCAGCAGCCCAGGGACAGGCTATTACTACAATGAGCAGTTCTTC. Amino acid sequence: CASSPGTGYYYNEQFF.

This clone was seen more than once but under ten times. The V gene is TRBV28, the J gene TRBJ1-1; TRBD1 matches at 7 bases. Germline V gene sequence: CDR1 MDHEN, CDR2 SYDVKM. This CDR3 comprises 15 residues. The J segment lost 12 bases and the V segment lost 4 bases, leaving 17 bases of the junction unmatched. The CDR3 region has the DNA TGTGCCAGCAGTTACACGCGGACAGGAGCTATTAATACTTTCTTT. This translates into CASSYTRTGAINTFF.

The chain carries TRBV15 and TRBJ2-7; 7 bases agree with TRBD1. CDR1 and CDR2 from the germline V gene are LNHNV and YYDKDF (reference sequence). This CDR3 is built from 15 residues. V gave up 3 bases and J gave up 0 bases; unmatched junction bases: 5. CDR3 bases: TGTGCCACCAGCAGGGAGACAGGGAGCTCCTACGAGCAGTACTTC. Encoded protein: CATSRETGSSYEQYF.

The chain employs TRBV6-5 and TRBJ1-4, with TRBD1 as a possible D gene (6 bases). The germline V gene encodes CDR1 MNHEY and CDR2 SVGAGI. The V end lost 5 bases, the J end lost 4 bases, and 11 bases lay between the germline ends. The CDR3 has 14 amino acids. The CDR3 region has the DNA TGTGCCAGCAGTCTTACAGGGCGTAATGAAAAACTGTTTTTT. Protein: CASSLTGRNEKLFF.